This T cell receptor (beta chain) was profiled in a study of blood T cell repertoires in COVID-19 (TCRdb year 2020). The study in broad terms: The collaborator samples originated in the United States, Italy and Spain and spanned the acute and convalescent phases of COVID-19. A freely available public database, intended as a resource for researchers studying the immune response to SARS-CoV-2, is where the repertoires were released. The material from the prospective study consisted of cDNA or gDNA derived from T cells, B-cell-depleted T cells, or PBMCs. The samples were drawn from the first 160 participants of the ongoing ImmuneRACE study and from over a thousand subjects provided by 6 global collaborators. The dataset comprised deeply sampled blood TCRbeta repertoires from subjects exposed to, actively infected with, or recovered from COVID-19. Sample metadata almost always included a de-identified subject ID, COVID-19 status, age in years and sex. Where HLA class I and class II types were available, the types were taken from metadata supplied by the sample provider, not from assay-based typing. Study-level results and caveats: The amount of clinical and demographic metadata varied by source and participant and was provided uncurated.

At one collaborating source in Seattle, patients were enrolled during active infection and were followed longitudinally through the course of disease. The collaborating institutions used their own protocols to collect whole blood in K2EDTA tubes. For TCRbeta analysis, collaborator samples were shipped as frozen whole blood, as isolated PBMCs, or as DNA extracted from either sample type. TCRbeta CDR3 regions were amplified from genomic DNA using the immunoSEQ Assay, a bias-controlled multiplex PCR. The study's own analysis went as follows. Within the assay, amplification of reference gene primers was used to estimate how many nucleated cells each sample contained. To quantify the absolute abundance of each unique TCRbeta CDR3 rearrangement, sequence reads were collapsed and filtered. For each sample, productive Simpson clonality was calculated as the square root of Simpson's diversity index over productive rearrangements. The immuneACCESS repertoire file appears here via TCRdb, limited to in-frame rearrangements. These files lack a portion of the clones; in checked studies, under half of the deficit traces to unresolved V genes, and the cause of the others is not known. D and trimming come from the DNA, and the V and J calls and clone size come from that table. This sample lists 150,000 to 200,000 clones; 75% to 90% were detected once. Around 7.3% of the sample comes from the top ten.

This clone was recorded once. What this receptor recognizes is not known. No qualities accompany the bases; no much larger clone lies one base away. Taken from the germline V gene, the CDR1 and CDR2 loops are SNHLY and FYNNEI. V and J lose 2 bases and 1 base, and a span of 5 bases separates them. The CDR3 runs 13 residues from the cysteine to the phenylalanine. Only the CDR3 portion is preserved as DNA: 39 bases, with reading frame beginning at the first base. The material sequenced was peripheral blood. The rearranged segments are TRBV2 and TRBJ1-1; too little of a D gene remains to name it. This TCR was sampled from a woman in her 70s with COVID-19, enrolled during active disease. The sequence in DNA is TGTGCCAGCAGTGAACAAGCGAACACTGAAGCTTTCTTT. Translated, it gives CASSEQANTEAFF.